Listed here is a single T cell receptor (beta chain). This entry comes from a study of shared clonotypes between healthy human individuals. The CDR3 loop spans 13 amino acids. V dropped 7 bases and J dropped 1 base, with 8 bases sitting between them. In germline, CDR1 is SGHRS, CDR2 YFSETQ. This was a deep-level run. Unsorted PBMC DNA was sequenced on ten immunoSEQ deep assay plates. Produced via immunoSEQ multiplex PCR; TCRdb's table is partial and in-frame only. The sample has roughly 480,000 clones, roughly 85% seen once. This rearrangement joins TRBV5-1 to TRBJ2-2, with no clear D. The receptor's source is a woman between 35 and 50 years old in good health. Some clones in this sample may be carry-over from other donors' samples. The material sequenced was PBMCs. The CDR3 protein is CASGGGNTGELFF. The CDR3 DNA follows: TGCGCCAGCGGCGGTGGGAACACCGGGGAGCTGTTTTTT.